What follows are 27 T cell receptor beta chains derived from one specimen sequenced in a study of shared clonotypes between healthy human individuals. The repertoire was sequenced with immunoSEQ multiplex PCR; TCRdb's copy has only in-frame clones and lacks some. In the table there are over 95,000 clones, about 67% of which are singletons. The sequenced sample consisted of memory CD8+ T cells sorted from blood. Stated subset: CD45RO+ cells pooled with CCR7-negative TemRA cells. The origin of the receptors is a woman aged 25 to 39 in good health.

J is TRBJ1-1 and V is TRBV4-2; D gene ambiguous. V lost 0 bases and J 3 bases, leaving 11 bases between the germline ends. Germline CDR1 is LGHNA and CDR2 is YNFKEQ. This CDR3 comprises 15 residues. The CDR3 reads CASSQETDWDTEAFF. CDR3 bases: TGTGCCAGCAGCCAAGAGACGGACTGGGACACTGAAGCTTTCTTT.

The rearrangement uses TRBV2 and TRBJ1-1; maybe TRBD1 (6 bases). The CDR3 is 12 residues long. Trimming removed 10 bases from V and 8 bases from J, with 17 bases in between. Germline V gene data show CDR1 as SNHLY and CDR2 as FYNNEI. The DNA of the CDR3 is TGTGCCACCAGAGGACAGACAGTGGAAGCTTTCTTT. Translated, it gives CATRGQTVEAFF.

This chain uses TRBV6-1 with TRBJ1-4; 7 nucleotides match TRBD1. Germline-derived CDR1 and CDR2 are MNHNS and SASEGT. With 2 bases clipped from V and 8 bases from J, the junction kept 8 bases outside the gene matches. The CDR3 covers 15 residues. The CDR3 DNA is TGTGCCAGCAGTGAAAGCTCAGGGGGAGGAGAAAAACTGTTTTTT. Translated, it gives CASSESSGGGEKLFF.

This rearrangement joins TRBV27 to TRBJ2-7; D uncertain. The V end lost 2 bases, the J end lost 3 bases, and 8 bases lay between the germline ends. This CDR3 is 13 amino acids long. In germline, CDR1 is MNHEY, CDR2 SMNVEV (reference sequence). CDR3 region: CASSLRAYYEQYF. The DNA for the CDR3 is TGTGCCAGCAGTTTACGAGCCTACTACGAGCAGTACTTC.

CDR3 residues: CASSFSVNTEAFF. CDR3 nucleotides: TGTGCCAGCAGCTTTTCGGTGAACACTGAAGCTTTCTTT. The gene calls are TRBV7-9 and TRBJ1-1; D is uncertain. This CDR3 is 13 amino acids long. From germline, CDR1 is SEHNR and CDR2 FQNEAQ (reference sequence). The V gene lost 3 bases and the J gene lost 0 bases, with 5 bases spanning the gap.

The J gene is TRBJ1-1, the V gene TRBV10-1, with 7 bases fitting TRBD1. V shed 3 bases, J shed 1 base, and the junction held 8 bases outside the gene matches. The CDR3 is made up of 16 amino acids. The germline V gene has CDR1 WNHNN and CDR2 SYGVQD (reference sequence). In DNA form, the CDR3 reads TGCGCCAGCAGTGAAGACAGGGCCTCTCCGAACACTGAAGCTTTCTTT. Amino acid sequence: CASSEDRASPNTEAFF.

This clone was found many times. The gene calls are TRBV25-1 and TRBJ2-1; 7 bases map to TRBD2. This CDR3 spans 18 amino acids. V was pared by 3 bases and J by 2 bases, with 13 bases of the junction left unmatched. Germline V CDR1 and CDR2: MGHDK, SYGVNS. CDR3 sequence: CASSDLEEREGPYNEQFF. CDR3 in DNA: TGTGCCAGCAGTGATCTTGAAGAGAGGGAGGGCCCCTACAATGAGCAGTTCTTC.

The table lists this clone with many counts. This CDR3 is also generated by other DNA sequences in the sample. The genes are TRBV4-1 and TRBJ1-5, with D tentatively TRBD1 (6 bases). The CDR3 contains 14 residues. V lost 0 bases and J 4 bases, leaving 7 bases between the germline ends. Germline V gives CDR1 MGHRA, CDR2 YSYEKL. CDR3 sequence (DNA): TGCGCCAGCAGCCAAGAGACAGGAAATCAGCCCCAGCATTTT. The encoded protein is CASSQETGNQPQHF.

The V and J genes are TRBV28 and TRBJ2-1; D is uncertain. The CDR3 covers 14 residues. Germline CDR1 MDHEN, CDR2 SYDVKM. V lost 2 bases and J 2 bases, leaving 7 bases between the germline ends. The DNA of the CDR3 is TGTGCCAGCAGTTTAATGGCGGCCTACAATGAGCAGTTCTTC. Encoded protein: CASSLMAAYNEQFF.

This chain joins TRBV29-1 and TRBJ2-6; maybe TRBD1 (6 bases). This CDR3 is built from 16 residues. V was trimmed by 0 bases and J by 0 bases, leaving 9 bases between them. CDR1 SQVTM and CDR2 ANQGSEA come from the germline V gene. The CDR3 loop reads CSVEEDRPSGANVLTF. The CDR3 coding sequence is TGCAGCGTTGAAGAGGACAGACCCTCTGGGGCCAACGTCCTGACTTTC.

This sequence joins TRBV10-2 and TRBJ1-5; 11 bases agree with TRBD1. The CDR3 loop spans 15 amino acids. Germline V CDR1 and CDR2: WSHSY, SAAADI. The V gene end was trimmed by 6 bases and the J gene end by 2 bases; junction bases not matched to a gene: 3. The CDR3 DNA is TGCGCCAGCAGGGACAGGGGGCTCGGCAATCAGCCCCAGCATTTT. It yields the protein CASRDRGLGNQPQHF.

This chain connects TRBV4-1 to TRBJ2-7; D ambiguous. The V end was cut by 3 bases, the J end by 1 base, with 7 bases between. CDR1 and CDR2 (germline): MGHRA, YSYEKL. The CDR3 loop spans 13 amino acids. Here the CDR3 reads CASSHGVSYEQYF. CDR3 DNA sequence: TGCGCCAGCAGCCATGGAGTATCCTACGAGCAGTACTTC.

This clone showed up just a few times. This rearrangement joins TRBV27 to TRBJ2-3; 9 bases are a match to TRBD2. This CDR3 has 15 residues. CDR1 MNHEY and CDR2 SMNVEV come from the germline V gene (reference sequence). J was trimmed by 3 bases and V by 8 bases; bases with no gene match: 9. CDR3 DNA: TGTGCCAGCTCGAGACAGCGGGAGGCTACAGATACGCAGTATTTT. Translation gives CASSRQREATDTQYF.

This chain links TRBV4-1 with TRBJ2-2, with a tentative D call TRBD1 (6 bases). The CDR3 contains 16 residues. Germline V gives CDR1 MGHRA, CDR2 YSYEKL. V was trimmed by 2 bases and J by 2 bases, leaving 12 bases between them. The DNA of the CDR3 is TGCGCCAGCAGCCAATCTGGGGGCCTAAACACCGGGGAGCTGTTTTTT. Its protein is CASSQSGGLNTGELFF.

The chain combines TRBV7-9 with TRBJ2-1; D is uncertain. CDR1 and CDR2 from the germline V gene are SEHNR and FQNEAQ (reference sequence). This CDR3 has 11 amino acids. Trimming pared 1 base from V and 12 bases from J, leaving 7 bases between. The CDR3 protein is CASSLGGTQFF. The CDR3 DNA reads as TGTGCCAGCAGCTTAGGGGGTACGCAGTTCTTC. Complete variable domain (other parts from reference TRBV7-9 and TRBJ2-1): DTGVSQNPRHKITKRGQNVTFRCDPISEHNRLYWYRQTLGQGPEFLTYFQNEAQLEKSRLLSDRFSAERPKGSFSTLEIQRTEQGDSAMYLCASSLGGTQFFGPGTRLTVL.

The chain combines TRBV7-9 with TRBJ2-5, with 7 bases identical to TRBD2. Germline V lookup: CDR1 SEHNR, CDR2 FQNEAQ (reference sequence). Trimming cost V 3 bases and J 5 bases; bases outside gene matches: 9. This CDR3 is 15 amino acids long. For the CDR3, the DNA is TGTGCCAGCAGCTTCGGGCGGGAGCGGTACGAGACCCAGTACTTC. Its protein is CASSFGRERYETQYF.

The V gene is TRBV29-1, the J gene TRBJ2-7; no clear D gene. Germline V CDR1 and CDR2: SQVTM, ANQGSEA. The CDR3 has 13 residues. Trimming took off 7 bases at V and 0 bases at J, with 13 bases between the two ends. CDR3 DNA sequence: TGCAGCGCCTGTCCGGCGGACTCCTACGAGCAGTACTTC. This gives the protein CSACPADSYEQYF.

The DNA for the CDR3 is TGTGCCGGGGAGGACGGCGTATACAATGAGCAGTTCTTC. It is translated as CAGEDGVYNEQFF. V gene TRBV9 combines with J gene TRBJ2-1, with a tentative D call TRBD2 (6 bases). V was shortened by 10 bases and J by 4 bases, with 15 bases between the two germline ends. CDR1 SGDLS and CDR2 YYNGEE come from the germline V gene. This CDR3 is 13 amino acids long.

By frequency in the sample, this clone is medium-sized. This chain uses TRBV7-8 with TRBJ2-1, with D uncertain. Trimming removed 5 bases at V and 5 bases at J, with 19 bases between. Germline V CDR1 and CDR2: SGHVS, FQNEAQ. This CDR3 spans 16 amino acids. The CDR3: CASSEIDSWPHNEQFF. CDR3 sequence (DNA): TGTGCCAGCAGCGAAATAGACTCCTGGCCCCACAATGAGCAGTTCTTC.

This clone was seen a few times. The chain links TRBV5-1 to TRBJ1-1, with a tentative D call TRBD1 (6 bases). CDR3 length: 11 residues. Germline CDR1 is SGHRS and CDR2 is YFSETQ. Deletions cut 6 bases from V and 10 bases from J, with 13 bases between. CDR3 coding DNA: TGCGCCAGCACCGGGGGGCGGGGAGCTTTCTTT. As protein: CASTGGRGAFF.

In this sample, this clone turned up many times. The chain is built from TRBV23-1 and TRBJ1-3; D gene ambiguous. TRBV23-1 is known as an ORF, though its function is uncertain. The CDR3 loop spans 14 amino acids. V was pared by 8 bases and J by 4 bases, with 15 bases between. CDR3 sequence reads: CASRIHNGGNTIYF. The CDR3 DNA is TGCGCCAGCCGGATCCATAACGGAGGAAACACCATATATTTT.

This rearrangement joins TRBV2 to TRBJ1-2, with 11 positions matching TRBD1. The V gene end was trimmed by 6 bases and the J gene end by 7 bases; junction bases not matched to a gene: 7. In germline, CDR1 is SNHLY, CDR2 FYNNEI. This CDR3 comprises 14 residues. The CDR3 nucleotides read TGTGCCAGCAGGGACAGGGGGCGCAACAGTGGCTACACCTTC. This encodes CASRDRGRNSGYTF.

The V and J genes are TRBV19 and TRBJ1-1; TRBD1 might be the D (5 bases). The CDR3 contains 13 residues. Germline CDR1 is LNHDA and CDR2 is SQIVND (reference sequence). V was cut by 10 bases and J by 4 bases, with 16 bases left in between. CDR3 nucleotides: TGTGCCACCAACCGGGGCCAGGGCACTGAAGCTTTCTTT. The encoded protein is CATNRGQGTEAFF.

V is TRBV7-8 and J is TRBJ1-5; D may be TRBD1 (6 bases). CDR1 and CDR2 from the germline V gene are SGHVS and FQNEAQ. This CDR3 has 15 amino acids. V was shortened by 3 bases and J by 4 bases, with 13 bases between the two germline ends. The CDR3 DNA sequence: TGTGCCAGCAGCTTTCAAGGCAGGGGAAATCAGCCCCAGCATTTT. Amino acids: CASSFQGRGNQPQHF. Using reference TRBV7-8 and TRBJ1-5 for the parts outside the CDR3, the full variable domain is GAGVSQSPRYKVAKRGQDVALRCDPISGHVSLFWYQQALGQGPEFLTYFQNEAQLDKSGLPSDRFFAERPEGSVSTLKIQRTQQEDSAVYLCASSFQGRGNQPQHFGDGTRLSIL.

V gene TRBV7-9 combines with J gene TRBJ2-3, with 7 nucleotides matching TRBD2. There are 15 residues in the CDR3. The trim removed 5 bases at V and 2 bases at J, leaving 7 bases unmatched. Germline lookup yields CDR1 SEHNR and CDR2 FQNEAQ (reference sequence). This CDR3 reads CASSPPGLLTDTQYF. The CDR3 DNA follows: TGTGCCAGCAGCCCGCCGGGACTACTCACAGATACGCAGTATTTT.

To note about this clone: A read error likely explains this, since a far larger clone differs by one base. This specimen includes other DNA sequences encoding the same CDR3. The rearrangement joins TRBV2 to TRBJ2-7, with a tentative D call TRBD2 (5 bases). This CDR3 region has 14 residues. From germline, CDR1 is SNHLY and CDR2 FYNNEI. CDR3 coding DNA: TGTGCCAGCAGCTTAACGGGGAGCTCCTATGAGCAGTACTTC. Residues: CASSLTGSSYEQYF.

The chain links TRBV6-1 to TRBJ2-7, with 7 bases fitting TRBD2. With 8 bases clipped from V and 4 bases from J, the junction kept 11 bases outside the gene matches. CDR1 and CDR2 (germline): MNHNS, SASEGT. The length of the CDR3 is 14 residues. The CDR3 nucleotides are TGTGCCAGCCGCCTGGCAATCGGGGGGTACGAGCAGTACTTC. It encodes CASRLAIGGYEQYF.